This TCR beta chain was recovered during a study of T cell responses to AZD1222 COVID-19 vaccine. For the study at large: Second-dose schedules of about 4 or about 12 weeks were combined. Findings of the study overall: None of the repertoires were sampled until the peak T cell response had passed. Clonal diversity was possibly underestimated, and the donors were mostly white British, with more females. Researchers report vaccine-associated CD4 TCRs spanning spike, with dominance at 160-218 and 743-854.

Notes on this clone: Its antigen is unknown.

This table comes from immunoSEQ multiplex PCR, and its TCRdb copy is limited to in-frame clones, with some not included. The repertoire holds around 140,000 clones, around 90% seen once, with under 3.5% in the top ten. Sequenced material: peripheral blood, taken on day 0 of AZD1222 vaccination. The sequence derives from an adult in good health.

The CDR3 loop reads CASSLDAGPEKLFF. The CDR3 region has the DNA TGTGCCAGCAGCTTAGACGCAGGGCCCGAAAAACTGTTTTTT. The chain links TRBV7-2 to TRBJ1-4; maybe TRBD1 (5 bases). Trimming took 1 base from V and 8 from J, leaving 11 bases between them. Germline V CDR1 and CDR2: SGHTA, FQGNSA. This CDR3 is built from 14 residues.